The 32 T cell receptor beta chains below were found in one sample sequenced in a study of cytomegalovirus exposure and HLA in healthy donors. With 60 Vbeta and 13 Jbeta primers, the PCR was carried out. This table comes from immunoSEQ multiplex PCR, and its TCRdb copy is limited to in-frame clones, with some not included. The table shows 160,000 or so clones, with around four fifths occurring only once. The source material was PBMCs. Receptor source: a woman between 18 and 30 years old in good health and CMV-seronegative.

This rearrangement joins TRBV19 to TRBJ2-2; TRBD2 aligns across 12 bases. Unmatched junction bases numbered 7, after V lost 5 bases and J lost 3 bases. The CDR3 length is 17 residues. From germline, CDR1 is LNHDA and CDR2 SQIVND (reference sequence). The CDR3 nucleotides are TGTGCCAGTAGTTGGCTAGCGGGGGGGCCCGACACCGGGGAGCTGTTTTTT. Its translation is CASSWLAGGPDTGELFF.

A few counts support this clone. The chain links TRBV6-5 to TRBJ1-6; 12 nucleotides agree with TRBD1. The V gene's germline CDR1 is MNHEY and CDR2 SVGAGI. With V trimmed by 7 bases and J by 9 bases, 4 bases remained unmatched. This CDR3 contains 14 residues. The CDR3 region is CASTRDRGLSPLHF. DNA of the CDR3: TGTGCCAGCACCCGGGACAGGGGGCTTTCACCCCTCCACTTT.

V gene TRBV29-1 combines with J gene TRBJ2-7; 7 bases match TRBD1. The CDR3 contains 12 residues. Germline V gives CDR1 SQVTM, CDR2 ANQGSEA. Trimming at V came to 7 bases and at J to 3 bases, leaving 6 bases not matched to a gene. The CDR3 nucleotides are TGCAGCGCAAGACAGGGCTACTACGAGCAGTACTTC. Amino acids: CSARQGYYEQYF.

The chain links TRBV12-5 to TRBJ2-1, with 10 bases fitting TRBD1. The germline V gene encodes CDR1 LGHNT and CDR2 FRNRAP. The CDR3 loop spans 22 amino acids. J gave up 1 base and V 0 bases, and 18 bases lay outside the gene matches. DNA of the CDR3: TGTGCTAGTGGTTTGGTACTGGTGGGGAGGACAGGGGGTCCGGGGTCCTACAATGAGCAGTTCTTC. Translation gives CASGLVLVGRTGGPGSYNEQFF.

The rearrangement links TRBV4-1 to TRBJ1-5, with TRBD1 matching over 7 bases. CDR1 is MGHRA, CDR2 YSYEKL, per germline. There are 16 residues in the CDR3. J lost 4 bases, V lost 4 bases, and 10 bases had no gene match. The CDR3 reads CASSLTPRDSNQPQHF. The CDR3 bases are TGCGCCAGCAGCCTCACTCCCCGGGACAGTAATCAGCCCCAGCATTTT.

The rearrangement links TRBV6-5 to TRBJ1-2, with a tentative D call TRBD1 (5 bases). From germline, CDR1 is MNHEY and CDR2 SVGAGI. The CDR3 covers 13 residues. The V end was cut by 4 bases, the J end by 8 bases, with 14 bases between. The CDR3 nucleotides are TGTGCCAGCAGTTCGGGGGAAACGGGCGGCTACACCTTC. Its translation is CASSSGETGGYTF.

The chain employs TRBV30 and TRBJ2-3; D perhaps matches TRBD2 (7 bases). Trimming took off 6 bases at V and 8 bases at J, with 24 bases between the two ends. Per germline, CDR1 GTSNPN and CDR2 SVGIG (reference sequence). The CDR3 is 15 residues long. CDR3 DNA sequence: TGTGCCTGCCCAGCCGGAGGGGGGGGCACGACTACGCAGTATTTT. This translates into CACPAGGGGTTTQYF.

The chain uses TRBV19 and TRBJ1-5; TRBD1 is a possible D gene (6 bases). From germline, CDR1 is LNHDA and CDR2 SQIVND (reference sequence). Trimming stripped 5 bases from V and 2 bases from J, with 13 bases between. This CDR3 comprises 15 residues. The CDR3 bases are TGTGCCAGTAGTGCGACAGGTTTTCGCAATCAGCCCCAGCATTTT. Its protein is CASSATGFRNQPQHF.

V gene TRBV10-2 combines with J gene TRBJ2-7; 11 nucleotides match TRBD1. V lost 2 bases, J lost 2 bases, and 2 bases stayed unmatched. The CDR3 runs to 15 residues. Per the germline V gene, CDR1 is WSHSY and CDR2 is SAAADI. The CDR3: CASSERGQGAYEQYF. In DNA form, the CDR3 reads TGCGCCAGCAGTGAGAGGGGACAGGGGGCCTACGAGCAGTACTTC.

The rearrangement uses TRBV25-1 and TRBJ1-1; 9 positions match TRBD1. Per the germline V gene, CDR1 is MGHDK and CDR2 is SYGVNS. With 2 bases clipped from V and 6 bases from J, the junction kept 13 bases outside the gene matches. This CDR3 spans 17 amino acids. CDR3 nucleotides: TGTGCCAGCAGTGAAGGCCCCCGGACAGGGGTTTTTGCTGAAGCTTTCTTT. It encodes CASSEGPRTGVFAEAFF.

The chain combines TRBV19 with TRBJ1-1, with 8 bases that match TRBD1. The CDR3 has 17 residues. Germline lookup yields CDR1 LNHDA and CDR2 SQIVND (reference sequence). Germline trimming cut 4 bases from V and 0 bases from J; bases unmatched to any gene: 10. CDR3 DNA sequence: TGTGCCAGTAGTAACGGACAGGGCCATAGGGTGAACACTGAAGCTTTCTTT. Residues: CASSNGQGHRVNTEAFF.

The rearrangement uses TRBV18 and TRBJ1-1; no clear D gene. This CDR3 contains 13 residues. Trimming removed 3 bases from V and 7 bases from J, with 12 bases in between. Per germline, CDR1 KGHSH and CDR2 LQKENI. In DNA form, the CDR3 reads TGTGCCAGCTCACCCAAGCTGAGTGTTGAAGCTTTCTTT. Its translation: CASSPKLSVEAFF.

This chain connects TRBV6-5 to TRBJ1-1; TRBD1 matches at 7 bases. The CDR3 covers 16 residues. V lost 4 bases and J lost 4; bases outside the gene matches: 12. Germline-derived CDR1 and CDR2 are MNHEY and SVGAGI. CDR3 coding DNA: TGTGCCAGCAGTTTATCCTCCAGGGGGTTGGGCACTGAAGCTTTCTTT. It encodes CASSLSSRGLGTEAFF.

This chain uses TRBV11-2 with TRBJ1-3; TRBD1 is a possible D gene (5 bases). Germline V gene sequence: CDR1 SGHAT, CDR2 FQNNGV. The CDR3 contains 16 residues. V lost 6 bases, J lost 4 bases, and 19 bases lay in between. CDR3 in amino acids: CASREGRGTPGNTIYF. The CDR3 DNA sequence: TGTGCCAGCAGGGAAGGACGTGGGACTCCGGGAAACACCATATATTTT.

This chain links TRBV6-6 with TRBJ1-3, with a tentative D call TRBD1 (5 bases). V was cut by 7 bases and J by 8 bases, with 15 bases left in between. The germline V gene has CDR1 MNHNY and CDR2 SVGAGI (reference sequence). The CDR3 extends over 13 amino acids. The CDR3 nucleotides are TGTGCCAGCACCACTGTGGTAGGGGACACCATATATTTT. Translated: CASTTVVGDTIYF.

This clone was seen just once. The J gene is TRBJ2-7, the V gene TRBV11-3, with 7 bases fitting TRBD1. Germline lookup yields CDR1 SGHNT and CDR2 YENEEA. Germline trimming cut 5 bases from V and 1 base from J; bases unmatched to any gene: 5. This CDR3 is 14 amino acids long. The DNA of the CDR3 is TGTGCCAGCAGCCCCATGGGACAGTCCTACGAGCAGTACTTC. The encoded protein is CASSPMGQSYEQYF.

V is TRBV5-6 and J is TRBJ2-4; 8 nucleotides agree with TRBD2. The V segment lost 4 bases and the J segment 5 bases; nucleotides outside the gene matches: 8. Germline CDR1 is SGHDT and CDR2 is YYEEEE. There are 15 residues in the CDR3. The CDR3 nucleotides read TGTGCCAGCAGCCCACTCGGGGGGGCCCAAAACATTCAGTACTTC. It encodes CASSPLGGAQNIQYF.

The chain is built from TRBV6-5 and TRBJ1-2; the match to TRBD1 covers 10 bases. With 10 bases clipped from V and 6 bases from J, the junction kept 8 bases outside the gene matches. CDR3 length: 13 residues. CDR1 MNHEY and CDR2 SVGAGI come from the germline V gene. Written as DNA, the CDR3 is TGTGCCACCTCCGGGACAGGGGCGGATGGCTACACCTTC. Its translation is CATSGTGADGYTF.

The chain is built from TRBV6-6 and TRBJ1-2; D not resolved. Trimming took off 0 bases at V and 3 bases at J, with 5 bases between the two ends. Looked up from germline, CDR1 is MNHNY and CDR2 is SVGAGI (reference sequence). The CDR3 sequence is 13 residues long. The CDR3, as DNA: TGTGCCAGCAGTTACTCGGCCGACTATGGCTACACCTTC. Translated, it gives CASSYSADYGYTF.

The genes are TRBV6-5 and TRBJ1-5, with TRBD1 matching over 7 bases. Germline values: CDR1 MNHEY, CDR2 SVGAGI. The J segment lost 1 base and the V segment lost 5 bases, leaving 5 bases of the junction unmatched. This CDR3 has 15 amino acids. CDR3 coding DNA: TGTGCCAGCAGTAAACAGGGGCGAAGCAATCAGCCCCAGCATTTT. Its translation: CASSKQGRSNQPQHF.

This sequence joins TRBV5-1 and TRBJ1-1; perhaps TRBD1 as D (6 bases). The CDR3 totals 14 residues. Germline V gene sequence: CDR1 SGHRS, CDR2 YFSETQ. The V gene lost 1 base and the J gene lost 5 bases, with 12 bases spanning the gap. Here the CDR3 reads CASSLSITGTEAFF. The CDR3 coding sequence is TGCGCCAGCAGCTTGAGCATCACAGGGACTGAAGCTTTCTTT.

As DNA, the CDR3 is TGTGCCAGCAGTGAAGCCCCGGACAGGGGGTATGGCTACACCTTC. Translating it yields CASSEAPDRGYGYTF. This chain joins TRBV6-1 and TRBJ1-2, with 10 bases lining up with TRBD1. Germline loops: CDR1 MNHNS, CDR2 SASEGT. The V and J ends lost 0 bases and 5 bases, in that order; junction bases with no gene match: 3. The CDR3 loop spans 15 amino acids.

CDR3 nucleotides: TGTGCCAGTAGTACAGGCCGAAACTATGGCTACACCTTC. Translation gives CASSTGRNYGYTF. The V call is TRBV19, the J call TRBJ1-2; no clear D gene. Germline V gives CDR1 LNHDA, CDR2 SQIVND (reference sequence). The CDR3 is made up of 13 amino acids. V dropped 4 bases and J dropped 2 bases, with 8 bases sitting between them.

The chain carries TRBV7-6 and TRBJ1-3; 11 nucleotides match TRBD1. J gave up 2 bases and V 3 bases, and 6 bases lay outside the gene matches. The CDR3 consists of 17 residues. Germline CDR1 reads SGHVS; CDR2 reads FNYEAQ. CDR3 coding DNA: TGTGCCAGCAGCTTGCGGGGGGACAGGGGGGCTGGAAACACCATATATTTT. Its translation: CASSLRGDRGAGNTIYF.

This sequence joins TRBV19 and TRBJ2-5; D perhaps matches TRBD2 (6 bases). The CDR3 extends over 15 amino acids. V was shortened by 3 bases and J by 1 base, with 12 bases between the two germline ends. Per germline, CDR1 LNHDA and CDR2 SQIVND (reference sequence). As DNA, the CDR3 is TGTGCCAGTAGTATGGGCGGGACGGCCCAAGAGACCCAGTACTTC. Translated, it gives CASSMGGTAQETQYF.

The chain has TRBV6-4 and TRBJ2-7, with a possible D match to TRBD2 (5 bases). From germline, CDR1 is MRHNA and CDR2 SNTAGT. Trimming took off 0 bases at V and 7 bases at J, with 10 bases between the two ends. The CDR3 extends over 13 amino acids. The CDR3 is CASSDSGRREQYF. CDR3 DNA sequence: TGTGCCAGCAGTGACTCGGGCAGGAGGGAGCAGTACTTC.

As for this clone: This CDR3 is also generated by other DNA sequences in the sample. The chain links TRBV9 to TRBJ1-1; no clear D. This CDR3 has 13 residues. From germline, CDR1 is SGDLS and CDR2 YYNGEE. V lost 1 base to trimming and J lost 5 bases, with 9 bases between them. The CDR3 region is CASSVIPGTEAFF. The CDR3 coding sequence is TGTGCCAGCAGCGTAATCCCGGGAACTGAAGCTTTCTTT. Supplemented by reference TRBV9 and TRBJ1-1, the full variable domain reads DSGVTQTPKHLITATGQRVTLRCSPRSGDLSVYWYQQSLDQGLQFLIQYYNGEERAKGNILERFSAQQFPDLHSELNLSSLELGDSALYFCASSVIPGTEAFFGQGTRLTVV.

This clone has just one count. This chain uses TRBV19 with TRBJ1-2; TRBD1 agrees at 7 bases. CDR1 is LNHDA, CDR2 SQIVND, per germline (reference sequence). This CDR3 contains 14 residues. With 7 bases clipped from V and 8 bases from J, the junction kept 13 bases outside the gene matches. This CDR3 is CASTPYEGAGGYTF. The CDR3 DNA follows: TGTGCCAGTACCCCATACGAGGGGGCGGGCGGCTACACCTTC.

The gene calls are TRBV10-1 and TRBJ2-2, with 9 bases identical to TRBD2. The CDR3 is 16 residues long. Germline-derived CDR1 and CDR2 are WNHNN and SYGVQD (reference sequence). V shed 5 bases, J shed 9 bases, and the junction held 13 bases outside the gene matches. CDR3 protein: CASSKRGRGGRRELFF. CDR3 nucleotide sequence: TGCGCCAGCAGTAAAAGGGGGCGGGGGGGCCGCCGGGAGCTGTTTTTT.

On this clone: A read error may produce the germline difference seen at one junction end. The gene calls are TRBV7-9 and TRBJ2-3; D uncertain. Germline V gene sequence: CDR1 SEHNR, CDR2 FQNEAQ (reference sequence). CDR3 length: 12 residues. The CDR3 is CSSSFQADTQYF. CDR3 in DNA: TGTTCCAGCAGCTTCCAGGCAGATACGCAGTATTTT.

This chain uses TRBV5-1 with TRBJ1-5; weak D call: TRBD1 (6 bases). There are 14 residues in the CDR3. CDR1 and CDR2 from the germline V gene are SGHRS and YFSETQ. Trimming left V 4 bases short and J 4 bases short, with 12 bases between. CDR3 in DNA: TGCGCCAGCAGCGTTACAGGGCATAATCAGCCCCAGCATTTT. It yields the protein CASSVTGHNQPQHF.

This clone is a singleton in its sample. V gene TRBV5-6 combines with J gene TRBJ1-2; no clear D gene. This CDR3 contains 14 residues. Trimming shortened V by 0 bases and J by 13 bases, and 19 bases separated the two germline ends. The germline V gene has CDR1 SGHDT and CDR2 YYEEEE. Written as DNA, the CDR3 is TGTGCCAGCAGCTTGGCCGGGCCAACCTATGGGAGCACCTTC. Its translation is CASSLAGPTYGSTF.